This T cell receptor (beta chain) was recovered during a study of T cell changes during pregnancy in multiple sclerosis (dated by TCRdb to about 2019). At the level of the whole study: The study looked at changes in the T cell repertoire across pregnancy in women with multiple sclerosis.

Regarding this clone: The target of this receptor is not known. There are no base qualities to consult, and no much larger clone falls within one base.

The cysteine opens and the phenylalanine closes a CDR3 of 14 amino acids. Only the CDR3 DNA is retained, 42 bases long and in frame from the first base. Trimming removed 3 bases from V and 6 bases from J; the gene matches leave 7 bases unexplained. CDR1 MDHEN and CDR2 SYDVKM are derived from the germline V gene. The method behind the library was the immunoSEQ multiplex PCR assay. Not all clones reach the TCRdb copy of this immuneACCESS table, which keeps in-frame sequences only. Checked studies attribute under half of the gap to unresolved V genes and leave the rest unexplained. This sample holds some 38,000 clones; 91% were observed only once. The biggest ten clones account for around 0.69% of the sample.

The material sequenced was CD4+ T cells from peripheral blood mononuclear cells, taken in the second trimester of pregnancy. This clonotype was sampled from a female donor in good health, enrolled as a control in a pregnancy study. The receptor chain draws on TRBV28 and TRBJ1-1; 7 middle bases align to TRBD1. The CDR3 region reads CASSLNRGNAEAFF. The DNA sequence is TGTGCCAGCAGTTTGAACAGGGGTAATGCTGAAGCTTTCTTT.